This is a list of T cell receptor beta chains from one sample in a study of tumor and adjacent non-tumor tissue in lung cancer. TCRdb itself ran the multiplex PCR reads through MiXCR, one entry per CDR3 protein. This table has more than 45,000 distinct CDR3 sequences, 60% to 65% appearing once. What was sequenced was distant non-tumor lung tissue. Receptors originate from a woman in her seventies with non-small cell lung cancer. Both conserved end residues are part of each CDR3. A D gene is named only where the DNA matches it firmly. Part of the rows lack a size; the others show once, few, many or a class for expanded clones.

d_gene	v_gene	abundance	j_gene	CDR3aa	CDR3nt
.	TRBV4-1	.	TRBJ1-1	CVSNQDSGSEGAFF	TGCGTCAGCAACCAAGATTCTGGGAGTGAGGGAGCTTTCTTT
.	TRBV6-1	.	TRBJ1-5	CANNLNGRQPHHF	TGTGCCAACAACCTGAACGGAAGACAGCCCCATCATTTT
.	TRBV29-1	once	TRBJ2-5	CSVVGLEETQYF	TGCAGTGTTGTCGGACTGGAGGAGACCCAGTACTTC
TRBD1	TRBV29-1	few	TRBJ1-4	CIVVQGGTNEKLFF	TGCATCGTCGTACAGGGGGGGACTAATGAGAAACTGTTTTTT
TRBD2	TRBV5-1	once	TRBJ2-2	CASSLPVELAINTGELFF	TGCGCCAGCAGCCTCCCAGTTGAACTAGCGATAAACACCGGGGAGCTGTTTTTT
TRBD1	TRBV11-2	.	TRBJ2-5	CTSGFEGQAAETQYF	TGTACCAGCGGCTTCGAGGGACAGGCTGCAGAGACCCAGTACTTC
.	TRBV9	.	TRBJ2-3	CASSALGLAISTDTQYF	TGTGCCAGCAGCGCCCTTGGTCTAGCGATAAGCACAGATACGCAGTATTTT
.	TRBV6-1	.	TRBJ1-5	CASSRSADSNQPQNF	TGTGCAAGCAGTCGGTCAGCCGACTCCAATCAGCCCCAGAATTTT
TRBD1	TRBV2	few	TRBJ2-2	CASKTGDTGELFF	TGTGCCAGCAAAACAGGGGACACCGGGGAGCTGTTTTTT
.	TRBV4-1	.	TRBJ1-1	CAGRHRTENTEAFF	TGCGCCGGCAGGCACCGAACAGAGAACACTGAAGCTTTCTTT
TRBD2	TRBV20-1	.	TRBJ2-7	CSALPTSGASNERYF	TGCAGTGCCCTACCCACTAGCGGGGCCTCCAACGAGCGGTACTTC
.	TRBV6-6	.	TRBJ2-1	CASSAYMEGSHNEQFF	TGTGCCAGCAGTGCCTATATGGAGGGATCCCACAATGAGCAGTTCTTC
.	TRBV24-1	.	TRBJ2-2	CATSDWAHPSTGELFF	TGTGCCACCAGTGATTGGGCTCATCCCAGTACCGGGGAGCTGTTTTTT
.	TRBV29-1	.	TRBJ2-1	CSVGGEHKQFF	TGCAGCGTTGGGGGCGAACATAAGCAGTTCTTC
.	TRBV6-1	.	TRBJ2-2	CASNTPFFSNKNTGELFF	TGTGCCAGCAATACCCCTTTTTTCTCAAATAAGAACACCGGGGAGCTGTTTTTT
.	TRBV11-2	few	TRBJ2-1	CASSSMLSSHEQFF	TGTGCCAGCAGCTCGATGTTGAGCAGCCATGAGCAGTTCTTC
.	TRBV4-2	.	TRBJ1-4	CASSWNRAGGEKLFF	TGTGCCAGCAGCTGGAACAGGGCCGGCGGTGAAAAACTATTTTTT
.	TRBV20-1	.	TRBJ2-7	CSTGSAGTPQYF	TGCAGCACGGGATCTGCCGGGACTCCACAGTACTTC
TRBD2	TRBV29-1	.	TRBJ2-3	CSVDQTSGIADTQCF	TGCAGCGTCGATCAGACTAGCGGGATCGCAGATACGCAGTGTTTT
.	TRBV11-1	.	TRBJ2-3	CASSLGREADTHYF	TGTGCCAGCAGTTTGGGCAGGGAGGCAGATACGCACTATTTT
TRBD1	TRBV20-1	.	TRBJ2-1	CSVRQDRWDVDEQFF	TGCAGTGTTAGGCAGGACAGGTGGGACGTCGATGAGCAGTTCTTC
.	TRBV29-1	.	TRBJ1-3	CSVNSRTTIYF	TGCAGCGTTAACAGCAGAACCACCATATATTTT
TRBD2	TRBV6-6	.	TRBJ2-5	CASGLAGETQYF	TGTGCCAGTGGACTAGCGGGAGAGACCCAGTACTTC
TRBD2	TRBV4-1	few	TRBJ2-1	CASSQDPGFSGTTYNEQFF	TGTGCCAGCAGCCAAGACCCTGGATTTAGCGGGACTACCTATAATGAGCAGTTCTTC
.	TRBV6-6	large	TRBJ2-2	CASHDLVGGDTGELFF	TGTGCCAGCCACGACTTGGTAGGAGGTGACACCGGGGAGCTGTTTTTT
.	TRBV6-1	many	TRBJ2-1	CASIPARSRSYNEQFF	TGTGCCAGCATTCCCGCCCGCTCGCGGTCCTACAATGAGCAGTTCTTC
TRBD1	TRBV28	many	TRBJ2-7	CASSLLGGQWSYEQYF	TGTGCCAGCAGTTTGCTAGGGGGACAGTGGAGCTACGAGCAGTACTTC
.	TRBV9	once	TRBJ2-7	CASSSGYEQYF	TGTGCCAGCAGCTCCGGTTACGAGCAGTACTTC
TRBD2	TRBV30	.	TRBJ2-2	CALGLAGVGYTGELFF	TGTGCCTTGGGACTAGCGGGAGTCGGGTACACCGGGGAGCTGTTTTTT
.	TRBV4-2	.	TRBJ2-2	CASSLGWATNTEELFF	TGTGCCAGCAGCCTAGGTTGGGCCACGAACACCGAGGAGCTGTTTTTT
TRBD2	TRBV10-3	.	TRBJ2-1	CAISSSGNSYKEQLF	TGTGCCATCAGCAGTAGCGGGAACTCCTACAAAGAGCAGCTCTTC
TRBD1	TRBV10-1	.	TRBJ2-1	CASSGTGTGSNERFF	TGCGCCAGCAGTGGAACCGGGACAGGGAGCAATGAGCGGTTCTTC
.	TRBV28	few	TRBJ2-2	CASSLAGTGELFF	TGTGCCAGCAGCTTAGCAGGGACCGGGGAGCTGTTTTTT
.	TRBV5-1	many	TRBJ1-4	CASSRTSGSGEKLFF	TGCGCCAGCAGCAGAACAAGTGGTAGTGGCGAAAAACTGTTTTTT
.	TRBV5-1	.	TRBJ1-1	CASSQYMVGTEAFF	TGCGCCAGCAGCCAGTACATGGTCGGCACTGAAGCTTTCTTT
.	TRBV11-2	.	TRBJ1-2	CVSSTTRVSGYTF	TGTGTCAGCAGCACCACACGAGTCTCCGGCTACACCTTC